The next 5 T cell receptor beta chains were all read from a single sample in a study of OX40 agonist ivuxolimab in advanced cancers. Clones were read by immunoSEQ multiplex PCR, and TCRdb kept only the in-frame ones, dropping some. The table includes tens of thousands of clones, around 91% detected once. Specimen: CD4+ or CD8+ T cells sorted from blood, collected in a trial of the OX40 agonist ivuxolimab. These TCRs come from an adult with an advanced solid tumor such as melanoma, head and neck, liver or kidney cancer.

The genes are TRBV5-4 and TRBJ1-2, with 8 bases that match TRBD1. The ends lost 3 bases at V and 4 bases at J; junction bases unmatched: 2. The germline gives CDR1 SGHNT, CDR2 YYREEE (reference sequence). The CDR3 has 13 amino acids. Here the CDR3 reads CASSSTGAYGYTF. The CDR3 region has the DNA TGTGCCAGCAGCTCGACAGGGGCCTATGGCTACACCTTC.

This clone was observed a single time. The chain recombines TRBV7-9 with TRBJ1-6, with D perhaps matching TRBD1 (6 bases). The CDR3 is 17 residues long. Germline V gene lookup returns CDR1 SEHNR and CDR2 FQNEAQ (reference sequence). V was trimmed by 0 bases and J by 6 bases, leaving 15 bases between them. CDR3 sequence reads: CASSLAQGLGLNSPLHF. CDR3 nucleotide sequence: TGTGCCAGCAGCTTAGCACAGGGACTAGGGCTTAATTCACCCCTCCACTTT.

The chain employs TRBV18 and TRBJ1-1, with D tentatively TRBD1 (5 bases). Germline loops: CDR1 KGHSH, CDR2 LQKENI. With 6 bases removed from V and 4 bases from J, the gap between germline ends came to 18 bases. The CDR3 is made up of 15 amino acids. In DNA form, the CDR3 reads TGTGCCAGCTCTCAGCAGGGTGGGATACGCACTGAAGCTTTCTTT. This encodes CASSQQGGIRTEAFF.

The V call is TRBV5-1, the J call TRBJ2-5, with 8 bases matching TRBD2. In germline, CDR1 is SGHRS, CDR2 YFSETQ. V shed 4 bases and J 5 bases; nucleotides not matched to a gene: 7. This CDR3 spans 14 amino acids. The CDR3 reads CASSPSPSGETQYF. Written as DNA, the CDR3 is TGCGCCAGCAGCCCCTCCCCTAGCGGGGAGACCCAGTACTTC.

This chain connects TRBV6-5 to TRBJ1-2; 8 bases line up with TRBD1. This CDR3 region has 13 residues. From germline, CDR1 is MNHEY and CDR2 SVGAGI. The trim removed 6 bases at V and 4 bases at J, leaving 4 bases unmatched. The CDR3 sequence is CASRWTGSYGYTF. The CDR3 DNA reads as TGTGCCAGCAGGTGGACAGGGTCCTATGGCTACACCTTC.